The 26 T cell receptor beta chains given below trace back to one sample, sequenced in a study of response to subunit inactivated influenza vaccine. TCRdb called the RT-PCR reads again in MiXCR, with one record for every CDR3 protein. Among roughly 760,000 distinct CDR3 sequences listed, roughly 20% were seen once. Sequences were derived from PBMCs from blood, sampled about 5 days after vaccination. The receptors shown here come from a man in his forties or fifties who received an inactivated influenza vaccine.

This clonotype was recorded at least ten times. This chain links TRBV7-2 with TRBJ2-5; no firm D call. V was clipped by 1 base and J by 4 bases, with 7 bases between them. CDR1 and CDR2 from the germline V gene are SGHTA and FQGNSA. This CDR3 is 13 amino acids long. CDR3 nucleotides: TGTGCCAGCAGCTTAGGATTTCGAGAGACCCAGTACTTC. Translating gives CASSLGFRETQYF. The full variable domain, rest sourced from reference TRBV7-2 and TRBJ2-5, is GAGVSQSPSNKVTEKGKDVELRCDPISGHTALYWYRQSLGQGLEFLIYFQGNSAPDKSGLPSDRFSAERTGGSVSTLTIQRTQQEDSAVYLCASSLGFRETQYFGPGTRLLVL.

This clonotype has just a few counts. This sequence joins TRBV5-1 and TRBJ2-6; D remains unclear. The V end was cut by 0 bases, the J end by 0 bases, with 10 bases between. The CDR3 has 17 amino acids. Germline CDR1 and CDR2: SGHRS and YFSETQ. The CDR3 DNA follows: TGCGCCAGCAGCTTGGCTTCAGTTTCCTCTGGGGCCAACGTCCTGACTTTC. It yields the protein CASSLASVSSGANVLTF.

V is TRBV7-2 and J is TRBJ2-5; TRBD2 is a possible D gene (5 bases). Between the trimmed V and J ends, which lost 1 base and 4 bases, there was a span of 16 bases. This CDR3 is 16 amino acids long. Germline CDR1 is SGHTA and CDR2 is FQGNSA. The CDR3: CASSLGPAAEGETQYF. The DNA for the CDR3 is TGTGCCAGCAGCTTAGGGCCCGCCGCAGAGGGAGAGACCCAGTACTTC.

The chain links TRBV4-3 to TRBJ2-2; D call uncertain. V was pared by 6 bases and J by 0 bases, with 11 bases between. Germline CDR1 is LGHNA and CDR2 is YSLEER. This CDR3 spans 15 amino acids. In nucleotides, the CDR3 is TGCGCCAGCAGACGGACGGTCGCGAACACCGGGGAGCTGTTTTTT. Protein sequence: CASRRTVANTGELFF.

CDR3 in amino acids: CSARSRGRANEQFF. CDR3 DNA: TGCAGTGCTCGGAGTAGGGGGAGGGCTAATGAGCAGTTCTTC. V is TRBV20-1 and J is TRBJ2-1; a weak D match, TRBD2 (7 bases). V was trimmed by 5 bases and J by 7 bases, leaving 18 bases between them. Germline CDR1 and CDR2: DFQATT and SNEGSKA (reference sequence). The CDR3 sequence is 14 residues long.

At least ten counts were recorded for this clonotype. This chain connects TRBV19 to TRBJ2-7; no clear D. Germline CDR1 reads LNHDA; CDR2 reads SQIVND (reference sequence). Trimming removed 6 bases from V and 3 bases from J, with 12 bases in between. The CDR3 covers 13 residues. Here the CDR3 DNA reads TGTGCCAGTAGCCAGACACCGAGCTACGAGCAGTACTTC. Its translation is CASSQTPSYEQYF.

This clonotype was recorded a few times. CDR3 residues: CAISETRGEATDTQYF. DNA of the CDR3: TGTGCCATCAGTGAGACACGGGGGGAAGCCACAGATACGCAGTATTTT. J is TRBJ2-3 and V is TRBV10-3, with 7 bases lining up with TRBD2. This CDR3 comprises 16 residues. J gave up 2 bases and V 2 bases, and 7 bases lay outside the gene matches. The germline V gene has CDR1 ENHRY and CDR2 SYGVKD.

The rearrangement joins TRBV11-2 to TRBJ2-2, with 7 bases matching TRBD1. This CDR3 spans 14 amino acids. Looked up from germline, CDR1 is SGHAT and CDR2 is FQNNGV. Germline trimming cut 6 bases from V and 7 bases from J; bases unmatched to any gene: 8. CDR3 sequence (DNA): TGTGCCAGCAGGGACAGGCTTCTAAACGGGGAGCTGTTTTTT. Translation gives CASRDRLLNGELFF.

This clonotype occurred a few times. This chain joins TRBV7-2 and TRBJ2-3; D gene uncertain. Trimming shortened V by 5 bases and J by 11 bases, and 14 bases separated the two germline ends. CDR1 is SGHTA, CDR2 FQGNSA, per germline. This CDR3 has 12 amino acids. The CDR3 DNA reads as TGTGCCAGCAGCACGGATTGGGGTGGGCAGTATTTT. Protein: CASSTDWGGQYF.

The CDR3 here is CATSRSLGTVDTQYF. In DNA, the CDR3 is TGTGCCACCAGCAGATCCCTGGGTACGGTGGATACGCAGTATTTT. This chain uses TRBV15 with TRBJ2-3; the D is unclear. Trimming removed 2 bases from V and 6 bases from J, with 15 bases in between. This CDR3 has 15 residues. From germline, CDR1 is LNHNV and CDR2 YYDKDF (reference sequence).

The sample holds a few counts of this clonotype. V gene TRBV15 combines with J gene TRBJ1-2; D is unclear. Trimming cost V 0 bases and J 8 bases, with 16 bases left between them. There are 15 residues in the CDR3. The V gene's germline CDR1 is LNHNV and CDR2 YYDKDF (reference sequence). The CDR3 region has the DNA TGTGCCACCAGCAGAGATTTTGGGGAAGCGGGCGGCTACACCTTC. It translates to CATSRDFGEAGGYTF.

This clonotype has a handful of counts. V usage is TRBV7-3 and J usage is TRBJ2-2, with 7 positions matching TRBD1. Germline loops: CDR1 SGHTA, CDR2 FQGTGA. With V trimmed by 4 bases and J by 4 bases, 9 bases remained unmatched. CDR3 length: 16 residues. CDR3 in DNA: TGTGCCAGCAGCTCTTTTCCGGGACAGCCCACCGGGGAGCTGTTTTTT. Protein product: CASSSFPGQPTGELFF.

The DNA of the CDR3 is TGTGCCAGCAGCACTAGACAGGAATACTACGAGCAGTACTTC. Translating gives CASSTRQEYYEQYF. The chain joins TRBV7-2 to TRBJ2-7, with a tentative D call TRBD1 (6 bases). This CDR3 contains 14 residues. The V and J ends lost 5 bases and 3 bases respectively, with 14 bases between them. The germline V gene has CDR1 SGHTA and CDR2 FQGNSA.

This clonotype was counted ten times or more. The gene calls are TRBV12-3 or TRBV12-4 and TRBJ2-7; no firm D call. Trimming cost V 8 bases and J 2 bases, with 7 bases left between them. This CDR3 has 11 residues. CDR3 in DNA: TGTGCCAGCGCCACAGCCTACGAGCAGTACTTC. Encoded protein: CASATAYEQYF.

The chain carries TRBV11-2 and TRBJ1-6; D gene unclear. Between the trimmed V and J ends, which lost 5 bases and 6 bases, there was a span of 8 bases. The CDR3 extends over 13 amino acids. Germline V gene lookup returns CDR1 SGHAT and CDR2 FQNNGV. The CDR3 loop reads CASSNPGNSPLHF. The DNA of the CDR3 is TGTGCCAGCAGCAACCCGGGTAATTCACCCCTCCACTTT. Together with reference TRBV11-2 and TRBJ1-6, the CDR3 gives the full variable domain: EAGVAQSPRYKIIEKRQSVAFWCNPISGHATLYWYQQILGQGPKLLIQFQNNGVVDDSQLPKDRFSAERLKGVDSTLKIQPAKLEDSAVYLCASSNPGNSPLHFGNGTRLTVT.

The chain recombines TRBV4-2 with TRBJ2-7, with a possible D match to TRBD1 (6 bases). Germline-derived CDR1 and CDR2 are LGHNA and YNFKEQ. The CDR3 totals 14 residues. Between the trimmed V and J ends, which lost 0 bases and 11 bases, there was a span of 17 bases. CDR3 DNA sequence: TGTGCCAGCAGCCAAGATATCCCAACAGGGTTAGAGTACTTC. Its protein is CASSQDIPTGLEYF.

The chain employs TRBV29-1 and TRBJ2-7, with TRBD2 matching 7 bases. The CDR3 sequence is 13 residues long. V was clipped by 6 bases and J by 4 bases; unmatched bases: 9. Germline lookup yields CDR1 SQVTM and CDR2 ANQGSEA. CDR3 residues: CSVLPTGGYEQYF. CDR3 bases: TGCAGCGTACTACCTACCGGGGGGTACGAGCAGTACTTC.

The chain recombines TRBV12-5 with TRBJ2-1; TRBD2 agrees at 8 bases. Germline CDR1 LGHNT, CDR2 FRNRAP. V was pared by 6 bases and J by 3 bases, with 7 bases of the junction left unmatched. This CDR3 region has 15 residues. Here the CDR3 reads CASGQRGGSYNEQFF. The DNA of the CDR3 is TGTGCTAGTGGGCAACGGGGGGGCAGCTACAATGAGCAGTTCTTC.

The J gene is TRBJ2-1, the V gene TRBV3-1, with D unresolved. Trimming took 11 bases from V and 4 from J, leaving 27 bases between them. The germline gives CDR1 LGHDT, CDR2 YNNKEL (reference sequence). This CDR3 contains 17 residues. This chain's CDR3 is CASSKQVTWSNYNEQFF. The CDR3 nucleotides read TGTGCCTCCAGCAAGCAGGTTACCTGGAGTAATTACAATGAGCAGTTCTTC.

The chain has TRBV19 and TRBJ1-5; no definite D call. The CDR3 length is 17 residues. Trimming removed 4 bases at V and 2 bases at J, with 18 bases between. CDR1 and CDR2 (germline): LNHDA, SQIVND (reference sequence). The CDR3 DNA follows: TGTGCCAGTAGTACCCCGTCCGCGTGGGTGGGCAATCAGCCCCAGCATTTT. This gives the protein CASSTPSAWVGNQPQHF.

The chain carries TRBV9 and TRBJ1-2; TRBD1 might be the D (6 bases). There are 14 residues in the CDR3. Germline V lookup: CDR1 SGDLS, CDR2 YYNGEE. Trimming removed 3 bases from V and 2 bases from J, with 11 bases in between. CDR3 in amino acids: CASSAGTKNYGYTF. DNA of the CDR3: TGTGCCAGCAGCGCCGGGACAAAGAACTATGGCTACACCTTC.

The chain has TRBV7-9 and TRBJ1-2; D is ambiguous. CDR1 is SEHNR, CDR2 FQNEAQ, per germline (reference sequence). The CDR3 is 17 amino acids. V gave up 2 bases and J gave up 2 bases, with 18 bases separating them. CDR3 nucleotides: TGTGCCAGCAGCTTAAGTCTAGGAGGCACCCAAAACTATGGCTACACCTTC. Encoded protein: CASSLSLGGTQNYGYTF.

This CDR3 reads CASSLVQGSEQYF. DNA of the CDR3: TGTGCCAGCAGCTTGGTACAGGGTTCCGAGCAGTACTTC. This chain connects TRBV5-5 to TRBJ2-7, with D possibly TRBD1 on 6 matching bases. Trimming pared 0 bases from V and 6 bases from J, leaving 10 bases between. Per the germline V gene, CDR1 is SGHKS and CDR2 is YYEKEE (reference sequence). The CDR3 contains 13 residues.

The chain recombines TRBV20-1 with TRBJ2-2; 10 bases are a match to TRBD1. Germline V gives CDR1 DFQATT, CDR2 SNEGSKA (reference sequence). CDR3 length: 13 residues. The trim removed 6 bases at V and 7 bases at J, leaving 5 bases unmatched. This chain's CDR3 is CSARQGASGELFF. The CDR3 DNA is TGCAGTGCCCGACAGGGGGCCAGCGGGGAGCTGTTTTTT.

This clonotype was counted between two and nine times. The CDR3 coding sequence is TGTGCCAGCAGTCACAGGAGCTCTGGGGCCAACGTCCTGACTTTC. Protein sequence: CASSHRSSGANVLTF. V gene TRBV6-2 or TRBV6-3 combines with J gene TRBJ2-6; a possible D gene is TRBD1 (5 bases). CDR1 is MNHEY, CDR2 SVGEGT, per germline. V was trimmed by 5 bases and J by 0 bases, leaving 8 bases between them. The CDR3 has 15 amino acids.

The chain couples TRBV3-1 to TRBJ1-1; D unclear. Trimming shortened V by 1 base and J by 3 bases, and 9 bases separated the two germline ends. The CDR3 is made up of 14 amino acids. Per germline, CDR1 LGHDT and CDR2 YNNKEL (reference sequence). DNA for the CDR3: TGTGCCAGCAGCCAAGTCGGGCTGCACACTGAAGCTTTCTTT. Amino acid sequence: CASSQVGLHTEAFF.